These T cell receptor beta chains were read from a single sample in a study of T cells after somatic rescue of genetic block. Measured with immunoSEQ multiplex PCR; TCRdb has only the in-frame clones, and not every one. The table records about 120,000 clones, about 90% of them present only once. Sequencing used peripheral blood mononuclear cells (PBMCs). Receptor source: a woman between 18 and 29 years old. Both conserved end residues are trimmed from each CDR3.

V gene	J gene	CDR3 protein
TRBV2	TRBJ1-5	ASTPEGLGNQPQH
TRBV19	TRBJ2-1	ASSIQSGGEQF
TRBV27	TRBJ1-6	ASSGGRGSYNSPLH
TRBV4-1	TRBJ2-5	ASSQVPGVRETQY
TRBV30	TRBJ1-2	AWEDVSGYT
TRBV18	TRBJ2-7	ASSTGISYEQY
TRBV18	TRBJ1-5	ASSPGGAPNQPQH
TRBV18	TRBJ2-5	ASSPSEEVETQY
TRBV19	TRBJ2-7	ASSIVGATDEQY
TRBV18	TRBJ1-2	ASSPVDRTNYGYT
TRBV29-1	TRBJ2-5	SARGDSQETQY
TRBV4-3	TRBJ2-2	ASSQEGLAAGELF
TRBV23-1	TRBJ1-1	ASRRFNTEAF
TRBV7-8	TRBJ1-1	ASSQVGQGSSTEAF
TRBV19	TRBJ1-2	ASGLLHGGYT
TRBV19	TRBJ1-3	ASSLRGVSGNTIY
TRBV5-1	TRBJ1-2	ASSLDLSYGYT
TRBV11-2	TRBJ2-2	ASSLQGAGLGELF
TRBV4-3	TRBJ2-6	ASSQDNGAGANVLT
TRBV10-3	TRBJ2-4	AISVGLSRFQNIQY
TRBV9	TRBJ2-3	ASSVEAGEDTQY
TRBV9	TRBJ2-3	ASSTNLGTSGSTDTQY
TRBV11-2	TRBJ1-2	ASSSGQAYGYT
TRBV5-8	TRBJ1-5	ASSLEQGNQPQH
TRBV4-3	TRBJ2-3	ASSLGGTGVDTQY
TRBV9	TRBJ1-3	ASSVGVANSGNTIY
TRBV6-5	TRBJ2-1	ASRTGAGAYNEQF
TRBV18	TRBJ1-1	ASSPIDSNTEAF
TRBV9	TRBJ1-4	ASSSRGGAREKLF
TRBV5-6	TRBJ1-4	ASSPTGQGGKLF
TRBV10-3	TRBJ2-3	AISDTSGGADTQY
TRBV7-9	TRBJ2-1	ASNLAAYNEQF
TRBV28	TRBJ2-7	ASTPTPRENEQY
TRBV11-2	TRBJ2-1	ASSLTVHSYNEQF
TRBV6-4	TRBJ2-3	ASSARTSGGTDTQY
TRBV7-6	TRBJ2-1	ASSLGFRQGVPNEQF
TRBV5-4	TRBJ1-2	ASSALQGNYGYT
TRBV19	TRBJ2-1	ASSMGTSVVYNEQF
TRBV5-1	TRBJ2-1	ASSSDASLAGGLRSSSYNEQF
TRBV2	TRBJ2-3	ASRGPGTDTQY
TRBV18	TRBJ1-1	ASSPDAPEAF
TRBV27	TRBJ1-1	ASRRDRVNTEAF
TRBV6-5	TRBJ2-7	ASSSPGTGRYEQY
TRBV19	TRBJ2-6	ASSMGLAVSGANVLT
TRBV7-8	TRBJ2-2	ASSLRRGLGNTGELF